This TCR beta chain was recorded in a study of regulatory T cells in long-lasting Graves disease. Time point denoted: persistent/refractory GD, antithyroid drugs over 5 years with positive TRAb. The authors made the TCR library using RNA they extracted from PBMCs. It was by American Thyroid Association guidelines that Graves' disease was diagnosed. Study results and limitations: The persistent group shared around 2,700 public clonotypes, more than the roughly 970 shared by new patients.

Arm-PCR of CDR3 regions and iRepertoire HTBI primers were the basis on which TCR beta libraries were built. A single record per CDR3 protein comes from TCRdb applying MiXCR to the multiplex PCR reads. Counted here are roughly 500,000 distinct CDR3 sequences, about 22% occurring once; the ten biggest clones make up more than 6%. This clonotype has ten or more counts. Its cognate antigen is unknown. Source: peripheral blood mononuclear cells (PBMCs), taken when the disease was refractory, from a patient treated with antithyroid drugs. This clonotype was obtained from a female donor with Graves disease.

The CDR3 DNA is TGTGCCACCAGCTCCGTGGGACAGCCTCGCGGTGCTTTCTTT. It encodes CATSSVGQPRGAFF. The chain recombines TRBV24-1 with TRBJ1-1, with TRBD1 matching over 7 bases. The V and J ends lost 7 bases and 11 bases, in that order; junction bases with no gene match: 15. Germline V gives CDR1 KGHDR, CDR2 SFDVKD. There are 14 residues in the CDR3.